This TCR beta chain was recovered during a study of Graves' ophthalmopathy and Graves' hyperthyroidism. The V gene's germline CDR1 is MNHNS and CDR2 SASEGT. The CDR3 extends over 14 amino acids. The V end was cut by 7 bases, the J end by 1 base, with 12 bases between. The authors amplified TCR beta CDR3 regions, and they did so from RNA transcripts for repertoire sequencing. The workflow started with a first-round RT-PCR run with HTBI primers and then moved on to a second-round multiplex PCR. MiXCR, applied by TCRdb to the multiplex PCR reads, yields one record per CDR3 protein. Here the sample spans 150,000 or so distinct CDR3 sequences, 30% to 45% being singletons. With a duration under 3 months, ophthalmopathy in the donors showed moderate-to-severe activity, CAS ≥3 and NOSPECS ≥4. The PBMCs used were ones drawn from less than 12 ml of fresh peripheral blood. This clonotype was detected many times.

The sample comprised peripheral blood. The rearrangement uses TRBV6-1 and TRBJ2-3, with D perhaps matching TRBD2 (5 bases). The clonotype comes from a woman aged 40 to 50 with Graves' ophthalmopathy. CDR3 bases: TGTGCCAGCACCTTCGGACTTCGCACAGATACGCAGTATTTT. Translated: CASTFGLRTDTQYF.